The rows below give T cell receptor beta chains drawn from one sample of a study of early T cells in non-severe SARS-CoV-2 infection. TCRdb re-called the 5' RACE reads through MiXCR, storing one row per CDR3 protein. The top ten clones hold 15% of a sample with about 50,000 distinct CDR3 sequences, roughly 8.8% of them seen once. Specimen: whole blood. These receptors came from an adult who was a healthcare worker with PCR-confirmed SARS-CoV-2 infection or an uninfected control (not recorded which). Each CDR3 is given with its conserved first and last residue. The D gene is left open where the match is weak. Clone size is stated in some rows and not others, as once, few, many or a class when expanded.

TRBV28	NA	TRBJ1-4	17	few	TGTGCCAGCTTGCCCCCCCAAAGACGGACAACTAATGAAAAACTGTTTTTT	CASLPPQRRTTNEKLFF
TRBV28	NA	TRBJ2-1	15	NA	TGTGCCAGCAGCTCCCGGGACTCAGACTCACGCGGGCAGTTCTTC	CASSSRDSDSRGQFF
TRBV28	TRBD1	TRBJ2-2	14	NA	TGTGCCACCCGGACAGGAAGACACACCGGGGAGCTGTTTTTT	CATRTGRHTGELFF
TRBV20-1	NA	TRBJ2-2	13	many	TGCAGTGGCCCACAGTCGCACACCGGGGAGCTGTTTTTT	CSGPQSHTGELFF
TRBV11-2	NA	TRBJ2-3	13	many	TGTGCCAGCAGCTTAGATCTTGGGGTCTGGCAGTATTTT	CASSLDLGVWQYF
TRBV7-9	NA	TRBJ2-7	13	NA	TGTGCCAGCCAAAAGGGAAGCTCCTACGAGCAGTACTTC	CASQKGSSYEQYF
TRBV6-6	TRBD2	TRBJ2-7	19	many	TGTGCCAGCAGCCAGACTAGCGGGAGTAGTTTTCCTCACTCCTACGAGCAGTACTTC	CASSQTSGSSFPHSYEQYF
TRBV6-5	NA	TRBJ1-2	15	many	TGTGCCAGCAGTTACTCGATTGGGGGAGACTATGGCTACACCTTC	CASSYSIGGDYGYTF
TRBV7-2	NA	TRBJ2-7	15	NA	TGTGCCAGCAGCTTAGCGGCCAGGGGTTCCTACGAGCAGTACTTC	CASSLAARGSYEQYF
TRBV6-2/TRBV6-3	TRBD2	TRBJ2-2	15	few	TGTGCCAGCAGCCGACTAGCGGGAGAGACCGGGGAGCTGTTTTTT	CASSRLAGETGELFF
TRBV9	NA	TRBJ2-5	17	many	TGTGCCAGCAGCTCGGGGTGGGGCGGGATCCTACAAGAGACCCAGTACTTC	CASSSGWGGILQETQYF
TRBV5-6	TRBD2	TRBJ2-1	15	many	TGTGCCAGCAGCCCCCGGACTAGCGGGACCCGAGTGCAGTTCTTC	CASSPRTSGTRVQFF
TRBV7-9	NA	TRBJ2-3	15	many	TGTGCCAGCAGCTTCTTTTTTGATCCCGGAGATACGCAGTATTTT	CASSFFFDPGDTQYF
TRBV9	NA	TRBJ2-3	14	many	TGTGCCAGCAGCGTAGACTTGAATCCAGATACGCAGTATTTT	CASSVDLNPDTQYF
TRBV14	TRBD1	TRBJ1-6	14	many	TGTGCCAGCAGCCAGGGACAGGGCCATTCACCCCTCCACTTT	CASSQGQGHSPLHF
TRBV4-3	TRBD2	TRBJ2-2	16	many	TGCGCCAGCAGCCAAGATCGGGGGGTGAACACCGGGGAGCTGTTTTTT	CASSQDRGVNTGELFF
TRBV19	NA	TRBJ2-7	12	NA	TGTGCCAGTAGTATAAACTCCTACGAGCAGTACTTC	CASSINSYEQYF
TRBV5-4	NA	TRBJ2-5	13	NA	TGTGCCAGCACCACCACGACGGAAGAGACCCAGTACTTC	CASTTTTEETQYF
TRBV10-3	NA	TRBJ1-6	17	many	TGTGCCATCAGTGAGACAGGAAAAAGCTCCTATAATTCACCCCTCCACTTT	CAISETGKSSYNSPLHF
TRBV6-1	NA	TRBJ1-5	13	NA	TGTGCCAGCTCTTCCTGGACTAATCAGCCCCAGCATTTT	CASSSWTNQPQHF
TRBV7-2	TRBD1	TRBJ1-4	16	many	TGTGCCAGCAGCTTAGGGGGGACAGGGATGGATGAAAAACTGTTTTTT	CASSLGGTGMDEKLFF
TRBV4-3	NA	TRBJ2-1	17	medium-sized	TGCGCCAGCAGCCAAGATGAGTCCAGCGCCTCCTACAATGAGCAGTTCTTC	CASSQDESSASYNEQFF
TRBV5-1	TRBD1	TRBJ2-2	15	many	TGCGCCAGCAGCTTCGACAGGGCTAACACCGGGGAGCTGTTTTTT	CASSFDRANTGELFF
TRBV11-2	NA	TRBJ2-5	12	few	TGTGCCAGCTCTAGGGACACCTGGACCCAGTACTTC	CASSRDTWTQYF
TRBV7-2	TRBD1	TRBJ2-7	16	NA	TGTGCCAGCAGCTTAACACCGGGACAGGGGAGGAACGAGCAGTACTTC	CASSLTPGQGRNEQYF
TRBV5-6	NA	TRBJ2-7	14	few	TGTGCCAGCAGCTTGGAAATGGGAAGCTACGAGCAGTACTTC	CASSLEMGSYEQYF
TRBV7-2	TRBD2	TRBJ2-5	14	few	TGTGCCAGCAGCTCCGGACTAGCGCGGGAGACCCAGTACTTC	CASSSGLARETQYF
TRBV6-5	NA	TRBJ2-2	14	few	TGTGCCAGCAGTTTGGACACGAACACCGGGGAGCTGTTTTTT	CASSLDTNTGELFF
TRBV7-9	NA	TRBJ2-1	14	once	TGTGCCAGCAGCTTGACGGGAGCCTACAATGAGCAGTTCTTC	CASSLTGAYNEQFF
TRBV6-1	NA	TRBJ1-6	15	NA	TGTGCCAGCAGTGTGACCTCCAGTGCGGATTCACCCCTCCACTTT	CASSVTSSADSPLHF
TRBV5-1	NA	TRBJ1-1	15	NA	TGCGCCAGCAGCCCGTGGGACGGAGGGGTCACTGAAGCTTTCTTT	CASSPWDGGVTEAFF
TRBV12-3/TRBV12-4	NA	TRBJ2-4	17	NA	TGTGCCAGCAGTCCGAAGGATGGCGGGTTAGCCAAAAACATTCAGTACTTC	CASSPKDGGLAKNIQYF
TRBV20-1	NA	TRBJ2-5	14	many	TGCAGTGCTAGAGATCGGGGCACTAGAGAGACCCAGTACTTC	CSARDRGTRETQYF
TRBV12-3/TRBV12-4	TRBD2	TRBJ2-1	16	few	TGTGCCAGCAGTCTTCTACCAGCGGGAGGTCACAATGAGCAGTTCTTC	CASSLLPAGGHNEQFF
TRBV7-2	TRBD1	TRBJ1-5	14	many	TGTGCCAGCACTGGGACAGTCGGGAACCAGCCCCAGCATTTT	CASTGTVGNQPQHF
TRBV25-1	NA	TRBJ1-3	13	many	TGTGCCAGCAGTGACCTCTCTGGAAACACCATATATTTT	CASSDLSGNTIYF
TRBV3-1	NA	TRBJ2-5	12	NA	TGTGCCAGCAGCCAAGATAAGCAGACCCAGTACTTC	CASSQDKQTQYF
TRBV7-6	TRBD1	TRBJ1-1	15	few	TGTGCCAGCAGCCCCGGACAGGGGACGAACACTGAAGCTTTCTTT	CASSPGQGTNTEAFF
TRBV29-1	TRBD1	TRBJ1-2	13	many	TGCAGCGTGTCCGGGACAGGTGCTAAAGGCTACACCTTC	CSVSGTGAKGYTF
TRBV4-1	NA	TRBJ1-3	16	NA	TGCGCCAGCAGCCAAGAACTTAGGGTCACAGGAAACACCATATATTTT	CASSQELRVTGNTIYF
TRBV2	TRBD2	TRBJ2-3	13	NA	TGTGCCAGCACCGGACTAGCGGGGAGCTGGCAGTATTTT	CASTGLAGSWQYF
TRBV12-3/TRBV12-4	NA	TRBJ1-3	15	many	TGTGCCAGCAGCCCCGAATTAGTCTCTGAAAACACCATATATTTT	CASSPELVSENTIYF
TRBV10-3	TRBD1	TRBJ1-1	15	NA	TGTGCCATCAGGAGACAGGGTGTGGTGAACACTGAAGCTTTCTTT	CAIRRQGVVNTEAFF
TRBV7-2	TRBD1	TRBJ2-2	15	NA	TGTGCCAGCAGCCAGGGACAGTCGAGGACCGGGGAGCTGTTTTTT	CASSQGQSRTGELFF
TRBV7-2	NA	TRBJ2-7	16	many	TGTGCCAGCAGCTTAACCGGGGGCCTGACTTCGCTCGAGCAGTACTTC	CASSLTGGLTSLEQYF
TRBV7-3	NA	TRBJ2-2	15	many	TGTGCCAGCAGCCTGTCTTGGGGGAACGCCGGGGAGCTGTTTTTT	CASSLSWGNAGELFF
TRBV6-2/TRBV6-3	NA	TRBJ2-3	14	NA	TGTGCCACAACAGGGACACGCCTAGCAGATACGCAGTATTTT	CATTGTRLADTQYF
TRBV5-4	TRBD2	TRBJ2-1	19	NA	TGTGCCAGCAGCTCACAGGGCTGGACTAGCGGGACCATTTACAATGAGCAGTTCTTC	CASSSQGWTSGTIYNEQFF
TRBV28	TRBD1	TRBJ2-5	15	few	TGTGCCAGCAGTCTGGGACAGGGAATTTCAGAGACCCAGTACTTC	CASSLGQGISETQYF
TRBV25-1	NA	TRBJ1-4	15	many	TGTGCCAGCAGTCCTTCGGACCATTCCAATGAAAATCTGTTTTTT	CASSPSDHSNENLFF
TRBV11-2	TRBD2	TRBJ2-1	14	many	TGTGCCAGCAGCGCTAGCGGGAATCGCAATGAGCAGTTCTTC	CASSASGNRNEQFF
TRBV7-4	NA	TRBJ2-7	14	few	TGTGCCAGCAGCCCCACGGGGACATTCTACGAGCAGTACTTC	CASSPTGTFYEQYF
TRBV7-2	NA	TRBJ2-2	16	many	TGTGCCAGCAGCTTAGGGGGGTTGTTTTACACCGGGGAGCTGTTTTTT	CASSLGGLFYTGELFF